The entry below gives a single T cell receptor beta chain sequence along with its context. The protocol was immunoSEQ multiplex PCR, while the TCRdb copy is restricted to in-frame clones and leaves out a portion. Of about 86,000 clones detected, approximately 81% appear once; the ten largest clones hold roughly 14%. The sample comes from a study of PD-L1 blockade in urothelial cancer. Study as a whole: Male sex and bladder-origin urothelial cancer characterized twenty-five of the 29 patients. Prior chemotherapy regimens per patient numbered 0 to 3.

The time point here: pretreatment peripheral blood. Looked up from germline, CDR1 is SGDLS and CDR2 is YYNGEE. The CDR3 length is 15 residues. The V end lost 0 bases, the J end lost 8 bases, and 15 bases lay between the germline ends. This chain links TRBV9 with TRBJ2-1; a weak D match, TRBD2 (5 bases). The clonotype originates from a man aged 55-75 years with urothelial cancer. Here the sequenced sample was PBMCs, taken around atezolizumab (anti-PD-L1) treatment. CDR3 sequence reads: CASSVEGGSVDEQFF. As DNA, the CDR3 is TGTGCCAGCAGCGTAGAAGGTGGGAGTGTCGATGAGCAGTTCTTC.